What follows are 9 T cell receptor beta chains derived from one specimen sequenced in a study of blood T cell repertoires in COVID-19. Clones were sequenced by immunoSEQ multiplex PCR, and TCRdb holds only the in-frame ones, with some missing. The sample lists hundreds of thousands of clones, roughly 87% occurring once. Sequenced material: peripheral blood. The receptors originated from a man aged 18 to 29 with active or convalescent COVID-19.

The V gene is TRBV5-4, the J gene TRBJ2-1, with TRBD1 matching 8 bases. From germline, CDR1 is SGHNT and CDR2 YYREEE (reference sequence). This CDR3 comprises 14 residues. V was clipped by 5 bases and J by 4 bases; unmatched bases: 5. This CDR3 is CASRRQGRYNEQFF. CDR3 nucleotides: TGTGCCAGCAGAAGACAGGGGAGGTACAATGAGCAGTTCTTC.

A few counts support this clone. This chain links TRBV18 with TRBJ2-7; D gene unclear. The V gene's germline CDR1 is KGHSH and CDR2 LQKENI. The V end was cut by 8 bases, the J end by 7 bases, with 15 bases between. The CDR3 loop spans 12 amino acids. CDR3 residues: CASAVQTWEQYF. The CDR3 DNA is TGTGCCAGCGCCGTACAGACATGGGAGCAGTACTTC. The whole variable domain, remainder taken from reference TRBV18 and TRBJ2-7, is NAGVMQNPRHLVRRRGQEARLRCSPMKGHSHVYWYRQLPEEGLKFMVYLQKENIIDESGMPKERFSAEFPKEGPSILRIQQVVRGDSAAYFCASAVQTWEQYFGPGTRLTVT.

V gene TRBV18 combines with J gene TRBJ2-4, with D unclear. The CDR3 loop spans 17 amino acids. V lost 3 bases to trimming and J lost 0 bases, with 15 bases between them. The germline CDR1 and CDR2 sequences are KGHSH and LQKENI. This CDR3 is CASSPTRRRLAKNIQYF. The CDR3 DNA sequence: TGTGCCAGCTCACCGACCCGTCGGAGACTAGCCAAAAACATTCAGTACTTC.

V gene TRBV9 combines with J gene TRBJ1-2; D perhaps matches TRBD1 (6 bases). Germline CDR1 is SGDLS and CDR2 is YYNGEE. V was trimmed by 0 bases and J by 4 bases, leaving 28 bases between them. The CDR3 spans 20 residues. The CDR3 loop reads CASSVGKGQGGKRNFYGYTF. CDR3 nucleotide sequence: TGTGCCAGCAGCGTAGGGAAGGGCCAAGGGGGTAAGAGAAATTTCTATGGCTACACCTTC. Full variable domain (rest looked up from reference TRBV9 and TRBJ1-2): DSGVTQTPKHLITATGQRVTLRCSPRSGDLSVYWYQQSLDQGLQFLIQYYNGEERAKGNILERFSAQQFPDLHSELNLSSLELGDSALYFCASSVGKGQGGKRNFYGYTFGSGTRLTVV.

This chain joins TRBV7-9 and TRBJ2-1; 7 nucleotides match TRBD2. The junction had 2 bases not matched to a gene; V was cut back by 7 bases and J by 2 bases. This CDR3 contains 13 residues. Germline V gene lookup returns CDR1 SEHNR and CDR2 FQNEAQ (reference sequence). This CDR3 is CASTAGAYNEQFF. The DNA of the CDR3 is TGTGCCAGCACGGCGGGGGCCTACAATGAGCAGTTCTTC.

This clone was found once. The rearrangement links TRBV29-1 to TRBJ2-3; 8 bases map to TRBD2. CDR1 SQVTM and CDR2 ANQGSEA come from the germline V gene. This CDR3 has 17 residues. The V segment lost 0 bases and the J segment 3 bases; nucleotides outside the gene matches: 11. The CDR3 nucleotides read TGCAGCGTTGAAGATCCTCTCGCGGGGGGTAGGACAGATACGCAGTATTTT. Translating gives CSVEDPLAGGRTDTQYF.

The CDR3 here is CASSQILAGGEETQYF. The CDR3 DNA reads as TGCGCCAGCAGCCAGATACTAGCGGGGGGGGAAGAGACCCAGTACTTC. The rearrangement joins TRBV4-1 to TRBJ2-5, with TRBD2 matching over 13 bases. The CDR3 runs 16 residues. The germline V gene encodes CDR1 MGHRA and CDR2 YSYEKL. The J segment lost 3 bases and the V segment lost 3 bases, leaving 4 bases of the junction unmatched.

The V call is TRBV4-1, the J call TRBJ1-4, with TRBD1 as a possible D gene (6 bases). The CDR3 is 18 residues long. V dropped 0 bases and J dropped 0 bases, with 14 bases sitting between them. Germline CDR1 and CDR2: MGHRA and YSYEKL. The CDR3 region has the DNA TGCGCCAGCAGCCAAGATCCGACAGGACTTTCAACTAATGAAAAACTGTTTTTT. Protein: CASSQDPTGLSTNEKLFF.

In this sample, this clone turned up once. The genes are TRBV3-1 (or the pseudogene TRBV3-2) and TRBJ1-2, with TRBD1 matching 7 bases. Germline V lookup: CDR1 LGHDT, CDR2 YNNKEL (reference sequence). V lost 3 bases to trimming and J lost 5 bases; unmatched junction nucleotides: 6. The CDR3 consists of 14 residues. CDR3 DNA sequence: TGTGCCAGCAGCCATTTGAGGGGACAGTATGGCTACACCTTC. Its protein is CASSHLRGQYGYTF.